Shown below are 18 T cell receptor beta chains from a single sample sequenced in a study of siplizumab effects on memory and regulatory T cells. TCRdb's copy holds only in-frame clones and misses some; the assay was immunoSEQ multiplex PCR. There are roughly 82,000 clones in the sample; roughly 86% occur only once, and roughly 1.4% lies in the top ten. The sequencing sample was made of Tregs sorted from blood. These receptors all stem from a human donor in good health.

The rearrangement links TRBV21-1 to TRBJ1-4. TRBV21-1 is labeled a pseudogene. The CDR3 covers 18 residues. CDR3 region: CASSKITAGRRANEKLFF. The CDR3 DNA reads TGTGCCAGCAGCAAAATAACGGCCGGGAGGAGGGCTAATGAAAAACTGTTTTTT.

The chain links TRBV4-2 to TRBJ2-4, with 7 bases fitting TRBD1. Trimming removed 0 bases from V and 9 bases from J; junction bases left unmatched: 11. This CDR3 is 16 amino acids long. The V gene's germline CDR1 is LGHNA and CDR2 YNFKEQ. CDR3 DNA: TGTGCCAGCAGCCAAGATCTCAGACAGGGCGAAGCCATTCAGTACTTC. Its translation: CASSQDLRQGEAIQYF.

This clone was counted once. This sequence joins TRBV6-1 and TRBJ2-2, with D possibly TRBD2 on 5 matching bases. This CDR3 contains 15 residues. Germline CDR1 MNHNS, CDR2 SASEGT. Trimming stripped 6 bases from V and 1 base from J, with 12 bases between. In DNA form, the CDR3 reads TGTGCCAGCAGGGGCGGGTCGGGGAACACCGGGGAGCTGTTTTTT. Its protein product is CASRGGSGNTGELFF.

The chain combines TRBV6-1 with TRBJ2-5, with a tentative D call TRBD2 (5 bases). The CDR3 is made up of 15 amino acids. Germline values: CDR1 MNHNS, CDR2 SASEGT. The germline V and J ends were trimmed by 7 bases and 5 bases, with 20 bases remaining between them. The chain's CDR3 is CASKVISSGVETQYF. CDR3 bases: TGTGCCAGCAAGGTTATATCCTCCGGGGTTGAGACCCAGTACTTC.

The J gene is TRBJ2-2, the V gene TRBV6-4, with TRBD2 matching over 7 bases. Germline-derived CDR1 and CDR2 are MRHNA and SNTAGT. V trimming: 3 bases; J trimming: 5 bases; junction bases outside the gene matches: 3. The CDR3 is made up of 14 amino acids. DNA for the CDR3: TGTGCCAGCAGTGAGGGGGGGTGGACCGGGGAGCTGTTTTTT. It is translated as CASSEGGWTGELFF.

This clone has a single count. The chain combines TRBV6-5 with TRBJ1-1; unclear D gene. The CDR3 is 13 residues long. V lost 2 bases and J lost 0, with 4 bases in between. Germline V gene sequence: CDR1 MNHEY, CDR2 SVGAGI. CDR3: CASSYRVNTEAFF. The CDR3 DNA follows: TGTGCCAGCAGTTACAGAGTGAACACTGAAGCTTTCTTT.

This chain links TRBV7-2 with TRBJ2-5; 9 bases align to TRBD1. This CDR3 has 16 residues. Losses at the gene ends were 6 bases for V and 5 bases for J; bases not matched to a gene: 13. CDR1 is SGHTA and CDR2 is FQGNSA in the germline V gene. The CDR3 DNA sequence: TGTGCCAGCAGATCGGGACAGGGCACGGGTTGGGAGACCCAGTACTTC. Amino acid sequence: CASRSGQGTGWETQYF.

The chain recombines TRBV4-3 with TRBJ1-1; D possibly corresponds to TRBD1 (5 bases). V lost 6 bases and J 3 bases, leaving 17 bases between the germline ends. This CDR3 has 15 residues. The germline gives CDR1 LGHNA, CDR2 YSLEER. The CDR3 reads CASSPMGDLDTEAFF. Here the CDR3 DNA reads TGCGCCAGCAGTCCTATGGGGGATTTGGACACTGAAGCTTTCTTT.

This chain joins TRBV6-6 and TRBJ1-5; D might be TRBD1 (6 bases). Trimming took off 4 bases at V and 6 bases at J, with 13 bases between the two ends. Germline CDR1 and CDR2: MNHNY and SVGAGI (reference sequence). The CDR3 totals 14 residues. The CDR3 DNA sequence: TGTGCCAGCAGTTTCACCCAGGGGCCTCAGCCCCAGCATTTT. Its translation is CASSFTQGPQPQHF.

This clone was seen only a few times. V usage is TRBV4-3 and J usage is TRBJ1-2; D gene unclear. CDR1 is LGHNA and CDR2 is YSLEER in the germline V gene. This CDR3 is 15 amino acids long. The V and J ends lost 1 base and 3 bases respectively, with 12 bases between them. The CDR3 DNA follows: TGCGCCAGCAGCCAAGGGAGGGTTTGGGACTATGGCTACACCTTC. It specifies CASSQGRVWDYGYTF.

The rearrangement joins TRBV5-1 to TRBJ1-1; 7 bases agree with TRBD1. The CDR3 is 14 residues long. With V trimmed by 4 bases and J by 5 bases, 8 bases remained unmatched. Germline V gives CDR1 SGHRS, CDR2 YFSETQ. The CDR3 DNA reads as TGCGCCAGCAGCCTGACGACAGGGCTGACTGAAGCTTTCTTT. Encoded protein: CASSLTTGLTEAFF.

The chain carries TRBV7-3 and TRBJ2-3; TRBD1 matches 8 bases. Losses at the gene ends were 5 bases for V and 3 bases for J; bases not matched to a gene: 7. The CDR3 totals 15 residues. Per germline, CDR1 SGHTA and CDR2 FQGTGA. The chain's CDR3 is CASSRQGLWTDTQYF. CDR3 coding DNA: TGTGCCAGCAGCCGACAGGGGCTCTGGACAGATACGCAGTATTTT.

This clone was found a few times. The V call is TRBV19, the J call TRBJ1-3, with unresolved D. CDR1 is LNHDA, CDR2 SQIVND, per germline (reference sequence). V was clipped by 5 bases and J by 3 bases, with 11 bases between them. The CDR3 covers 14 residues. The CDR3 sequence: CASSVRTVGNTIYF. The CDR3 DNA follows: TGTGCCAGTAGTGTTCGGACCGTTGGAAACACCATATATTTT.

V is TRBV29-1 and J is TRBJ2-5; 8 nucleotides agree with TRBD1. The J call is in doubt because the DNA end fits TRBJ2-7 better. The CDR3 has 14 residues. Germline CDR1 reads SQVTM; CDR2 reads ANQGSEA. The DNA of the CDR3 is TGCAGCGTTGAAGGGACAGGGACCCCCTACGAGCAGTACTTC. Its translation is CSVEGTGTPYEQYF.

The rearrangement links TRBV7-2 to TRBJ1-1, with D hard to call. Germline CDR1 and CDR2: SGHTA and FQGNSA. The CDR3 contains 13 residues. Trimming pared 6 bases from V and 1 base from J, leaving 9 bases between. DNA for the CDR3: TGTGCCAGCAGTCAACAGAGGAACACTGAAGCTTTCTTT. It is translated as CASSQQRNTEAFF.

The CDR3 is CASSGETGLNSPLHF. In DNA form, the CDR3 reads TGTGCCAGCAGCGGGGAGACAGGCCTGAATTCACCCCTCCACTTT. The V call is TRBV2, the J call TRBJ1-6; perhaps TRBD1 as D (6 bases). This CDR3 has 15 amino acids. The germline V gene has CDR1 SNHLY and CDR2 FYNNEI. With 6 bases removed from V and 7 bases from J, the gap between germline ends came to 16 bases.

As DNA, the CDR3 is TGCAGCATCCTGGGGGGCGGATGGACTGAAGCTTTCTTT. This encodes CSILGGGWTEAFF. The chain joins TRBV29-1 to TRBJ1-1, with D perhaps TRBD1 (6 bases). This CDR3 comprises 13 residues. With 8 bases removed from V and 5 bases from J, the gap between germline ends came to 18 bases. The germline CDR1 and CDR2 sequences are SQVTM and ANQGSEA.

This sequence joins TRBV5-5 and TRBJ2-3; no clear D gene. V was clipped by 1 base and J by 6 bases, with 6 bases between them. Per the germline V gene, CDR1 is SGHKS and CDR2 is YYEKEE (reference sequence). The CDR3 has 12 amino acids. In DNA, the CDR3 is TGTGCCAGCAGCTTGTTTGGGGATACGCAGTATTTT. This encodes CASSLFGDTQYF. Together with reference TRBV5-5 and TRBJ2-3, the CDR3 gives the full variable domain: DAGVTQSPTHLIKTRGQQVTLRCSPISGHKSVSWYQQVLGQGPQFIFQYYEKEERGRGNFPDRFSARQFPNYSSELNVNALLLGDSALYLCASSLFGDTQYFGPGTRLTVL.